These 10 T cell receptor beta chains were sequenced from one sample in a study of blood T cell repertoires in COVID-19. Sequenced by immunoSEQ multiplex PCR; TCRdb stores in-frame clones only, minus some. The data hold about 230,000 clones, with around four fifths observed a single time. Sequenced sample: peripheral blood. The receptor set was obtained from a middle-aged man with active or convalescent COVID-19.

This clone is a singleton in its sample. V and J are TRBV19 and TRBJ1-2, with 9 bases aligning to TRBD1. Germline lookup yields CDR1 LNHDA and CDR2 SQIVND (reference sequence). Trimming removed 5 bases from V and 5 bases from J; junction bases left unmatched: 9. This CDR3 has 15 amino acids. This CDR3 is CASSDNGQGFYGYTF. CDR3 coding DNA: TGTGCCAGTAGTGATAATGGACAGGGGTTTTATGGCTACACCTTC.

This CDR3 reads CASSHTSTDTQYF. CDR3 nucleotide sequence: TGCGCCAGCAGCCATACTAGCACAGATACGCAGTATTTT. The chain couples TRBV4-3 to TRBJ2-3; D is unresolved. CDR3 length: 13 amino acids. V lost 3 bases and J lost 0, with 4 bases in between. CDR1 is LGHNA and CDR2 is YSLEER in the germline V gene.

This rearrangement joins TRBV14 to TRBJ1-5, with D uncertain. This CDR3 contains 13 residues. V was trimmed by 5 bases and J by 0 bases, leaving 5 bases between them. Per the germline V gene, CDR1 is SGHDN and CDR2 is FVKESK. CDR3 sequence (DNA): TGTGCCAGCAGCAAATATAGCAATCAGCCCCAGCATTTT. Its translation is CASSKYSNQPQHF.

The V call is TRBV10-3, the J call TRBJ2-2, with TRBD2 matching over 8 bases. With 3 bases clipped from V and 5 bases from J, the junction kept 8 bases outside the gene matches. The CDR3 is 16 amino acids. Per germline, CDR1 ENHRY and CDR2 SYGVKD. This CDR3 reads CAISDAGGIGTGELFF. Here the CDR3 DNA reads TGTGCCATCAGTGACGCGGGGGGCATCGGGACCGGGGAGCTGTTTTTT.

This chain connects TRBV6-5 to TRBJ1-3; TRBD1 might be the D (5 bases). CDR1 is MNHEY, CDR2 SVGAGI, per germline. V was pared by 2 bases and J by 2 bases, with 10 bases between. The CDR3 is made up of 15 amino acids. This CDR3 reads CASSYLGGTGNTIYF. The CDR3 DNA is TGTGCCAGCAGTTACCTCGGGGGAACTGGAAACACCATATATTTT.

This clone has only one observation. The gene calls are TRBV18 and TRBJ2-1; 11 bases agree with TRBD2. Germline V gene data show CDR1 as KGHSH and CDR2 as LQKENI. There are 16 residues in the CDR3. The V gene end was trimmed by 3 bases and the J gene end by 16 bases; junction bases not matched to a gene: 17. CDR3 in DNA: TGTGCCAGCTCACCTTTCCTCATAGCGGGAGGGCCGTTCTTCTTCTTC. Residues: CASSPFLIAGGPFFFF.

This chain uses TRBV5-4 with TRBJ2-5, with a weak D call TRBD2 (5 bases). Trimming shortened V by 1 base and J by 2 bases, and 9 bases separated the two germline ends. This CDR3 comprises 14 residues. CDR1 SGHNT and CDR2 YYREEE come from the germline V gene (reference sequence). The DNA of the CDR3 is TGTGCCAGCAGCTTGAAAGCGGTACAAGAGACCCAGTACTTC. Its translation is CASSLKAVQETQYF.

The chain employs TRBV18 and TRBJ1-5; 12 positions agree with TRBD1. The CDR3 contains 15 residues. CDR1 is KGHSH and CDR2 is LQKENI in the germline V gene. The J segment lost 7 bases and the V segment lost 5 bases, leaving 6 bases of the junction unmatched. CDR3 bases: TGTGCCAGCTCAGAGGGACAGGGGGCGAGGCAGCCCCAGCATTTT. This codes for CASSEGQGARQPQHF.

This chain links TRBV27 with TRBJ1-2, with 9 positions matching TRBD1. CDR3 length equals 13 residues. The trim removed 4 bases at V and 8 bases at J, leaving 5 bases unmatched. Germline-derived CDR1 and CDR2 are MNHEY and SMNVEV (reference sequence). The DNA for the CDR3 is TGTGCCAGCAGTTCGACAGGGGGTGGGGGCTACACCTTC. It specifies CASSSTGGGGYTF.

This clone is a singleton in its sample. CDR3 amino acids: CASSVPGQVRGQSRYTF. The CDR3 nucleotides read TGTGCCAGTAGCGTCCCGGGACAAGTTCGCGGGCAGTCGCGCTACACCTTC. The chain employs TRBV19 and TRBJ1-2, with a weak D call TRBD1 (6 bases). This CDR3 region has 17 residues. Between the trimmed V and J ends, which lost 6 bases and 9 bases, there was a span of 29 bases. In germline, CDR1 is LNHDA, CDR2 SQIVND (reference sequence).